This T cell receptor beta chain was found in a study of human thymus T cells. Produced via immunoSEQ multiplex PCR; TCRdb's table is partial and in-frame only. The data show some 130,000 clones, around 94% seen once. The CDR3 consists of 13 residues. Trimming shortened V by 4 bases and J by 1 base, and 7 bases separated the two germline ends. Looked up from germline, CDR1 is LNHDA and CDR2 is SQIVND (reference sequence). The thymus tissue came from resections taken during corrective heart surgery. Samples came from healthy Finnish infants during open corrective cardiac surgery. Comment on this clone: Its matching antigen is unknown.

General study points: Thymic and blood repertoires appeared to carry a bias in their V and J gene usage. Unrelated individuals reportedly shared highly overlapping thymic TCR repertoires.

Sequencing was done on a sample of thymus tissue. The chain links TRBV19 to TRBJ1-1, with D unresolved. This clonotype was sampled from a boy less than two years old with a congenital heart defect but otherwise immunologically healthy. The CDR3 sequence: CASSTGPNTEAFF. CDR3 sequence (DNA): TGTGCCAGTAGTACCGGGCCGAACACTGAAGCTTTCTTT. Combining the CDR3 with reference TRBV19 and TRBJ1-1 gives the whole variable domain DGGITQSPKYLFRKEGQNVTLSCEQNLNHDAMYWYRQDPGQGLRLIYYSQIVNDFQKGDIAEGYSVSREKKESFPLTVTSAQKNPTAFYLCASSTGPNTEAFFGQGTRLTVV.